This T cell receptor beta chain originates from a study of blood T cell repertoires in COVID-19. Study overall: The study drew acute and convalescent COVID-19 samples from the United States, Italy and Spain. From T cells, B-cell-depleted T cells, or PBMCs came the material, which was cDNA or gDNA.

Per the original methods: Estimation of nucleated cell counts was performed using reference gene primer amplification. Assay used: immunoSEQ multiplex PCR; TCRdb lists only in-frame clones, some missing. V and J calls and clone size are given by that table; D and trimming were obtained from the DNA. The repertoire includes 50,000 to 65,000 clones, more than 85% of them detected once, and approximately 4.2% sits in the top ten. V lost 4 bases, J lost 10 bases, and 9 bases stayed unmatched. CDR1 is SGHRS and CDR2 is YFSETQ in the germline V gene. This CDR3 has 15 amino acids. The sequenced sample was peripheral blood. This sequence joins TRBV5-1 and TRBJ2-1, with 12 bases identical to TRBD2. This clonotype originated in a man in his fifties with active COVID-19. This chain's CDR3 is CASSEKGLAGSEQFF. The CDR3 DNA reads TGCGCCAGCAGCGAAAAGGGACTAGCGGGCTCCGAGCAGTTCTTC.